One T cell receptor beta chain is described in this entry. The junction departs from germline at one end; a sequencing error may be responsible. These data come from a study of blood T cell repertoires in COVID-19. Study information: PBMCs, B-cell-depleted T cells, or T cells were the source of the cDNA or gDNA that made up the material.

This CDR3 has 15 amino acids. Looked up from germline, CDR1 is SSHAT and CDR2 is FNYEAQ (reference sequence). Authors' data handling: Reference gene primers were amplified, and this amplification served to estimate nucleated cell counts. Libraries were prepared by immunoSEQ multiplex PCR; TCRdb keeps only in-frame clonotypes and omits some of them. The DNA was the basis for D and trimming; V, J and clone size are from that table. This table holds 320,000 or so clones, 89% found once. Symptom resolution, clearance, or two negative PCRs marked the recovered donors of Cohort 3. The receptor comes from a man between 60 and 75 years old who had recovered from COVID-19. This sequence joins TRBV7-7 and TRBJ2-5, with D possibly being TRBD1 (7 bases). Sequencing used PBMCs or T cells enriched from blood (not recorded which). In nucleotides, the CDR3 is TGTGCTAGCAGCTTTAGGGGGGACAGCCAAGAGACCCAGTACTTC. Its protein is CASSFRGDSQETQYF.